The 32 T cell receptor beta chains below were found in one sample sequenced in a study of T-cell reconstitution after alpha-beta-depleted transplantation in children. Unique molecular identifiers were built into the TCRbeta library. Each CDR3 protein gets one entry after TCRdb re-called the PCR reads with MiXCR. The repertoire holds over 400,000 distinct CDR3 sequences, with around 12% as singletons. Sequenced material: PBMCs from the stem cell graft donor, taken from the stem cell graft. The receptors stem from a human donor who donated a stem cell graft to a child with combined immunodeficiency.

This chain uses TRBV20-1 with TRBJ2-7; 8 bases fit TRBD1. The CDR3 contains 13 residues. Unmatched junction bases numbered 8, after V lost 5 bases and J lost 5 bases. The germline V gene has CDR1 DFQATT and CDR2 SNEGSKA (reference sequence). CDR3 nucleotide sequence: TGCAGTGCTTCAAACAGGGGGTCGAACGAGCAGTACTTC. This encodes CSASNRGSNEQYF.

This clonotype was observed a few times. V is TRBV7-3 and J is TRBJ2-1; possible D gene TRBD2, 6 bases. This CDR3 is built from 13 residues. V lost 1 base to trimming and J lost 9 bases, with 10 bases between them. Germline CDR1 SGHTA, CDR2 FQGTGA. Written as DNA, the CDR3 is TGTGCCAGCAGCTTAAGGGGGGTCGGTGAGCAGTTCTTC. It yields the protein CASSLRGVGEQFF.

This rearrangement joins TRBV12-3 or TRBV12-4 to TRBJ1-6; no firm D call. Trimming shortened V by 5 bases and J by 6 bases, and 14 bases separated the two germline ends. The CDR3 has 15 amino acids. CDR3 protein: CASSARSRINSPLHF. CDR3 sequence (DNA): TGTGCCAGCAGTGCCCGGTCGAGGATTAATTCACCCCTCCACTTT.

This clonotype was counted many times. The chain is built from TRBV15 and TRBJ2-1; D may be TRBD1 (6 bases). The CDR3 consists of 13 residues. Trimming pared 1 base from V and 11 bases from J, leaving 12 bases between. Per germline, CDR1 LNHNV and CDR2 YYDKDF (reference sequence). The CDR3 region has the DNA TGTGCCACCAGCAGAGCGGGACAACCTAAGCAGTTCTTC. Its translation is CATSRAGQPKQFF. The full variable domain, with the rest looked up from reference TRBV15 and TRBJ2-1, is DAMVIQNPRYQVTQFGKPVTLSCSQTLNHNVMYWYQQKSSQAPKLLFHYYDKDFNNEADTPDNFQSRRPNTSFCFLDIRSPGLGDTAMYLCATSRAGQPKQFFGPGTRLTVL.

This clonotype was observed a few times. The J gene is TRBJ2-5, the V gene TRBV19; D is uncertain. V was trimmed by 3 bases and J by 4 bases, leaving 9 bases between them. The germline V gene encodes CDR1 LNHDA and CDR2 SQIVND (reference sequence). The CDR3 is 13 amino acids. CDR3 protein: CASSIALRETQYF. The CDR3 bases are TGTGCCAGTAGTATTGCCTTGCGAGAGACCCAGTACTTC.

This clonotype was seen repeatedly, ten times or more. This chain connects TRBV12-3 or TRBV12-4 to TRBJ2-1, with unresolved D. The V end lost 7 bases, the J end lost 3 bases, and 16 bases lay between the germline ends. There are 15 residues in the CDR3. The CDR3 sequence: CASTPPGSFYNEQFF. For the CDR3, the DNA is TGTGCCAGCACCCCTCCGGGCAGCTTCTACAATGAGCAGTTCTTC.

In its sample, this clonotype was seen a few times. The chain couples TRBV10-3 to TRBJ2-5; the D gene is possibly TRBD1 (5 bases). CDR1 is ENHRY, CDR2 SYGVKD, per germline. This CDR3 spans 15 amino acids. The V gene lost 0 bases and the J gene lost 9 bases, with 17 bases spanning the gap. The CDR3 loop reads CAISESRDNSESQYF. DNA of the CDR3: TGTGCCATCAGTGAGTCCAGGGATAATTCGGAATCCCAGTACTTC.

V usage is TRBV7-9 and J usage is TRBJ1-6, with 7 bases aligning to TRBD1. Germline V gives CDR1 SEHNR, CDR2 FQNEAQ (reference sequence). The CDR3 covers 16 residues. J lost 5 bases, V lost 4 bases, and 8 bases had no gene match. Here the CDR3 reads CASSSIDRDHNSPLHF. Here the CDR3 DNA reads TGTGCCAGCAGCTCCATCGACAGGGACCATAATTCACCCCTCCACTTT.

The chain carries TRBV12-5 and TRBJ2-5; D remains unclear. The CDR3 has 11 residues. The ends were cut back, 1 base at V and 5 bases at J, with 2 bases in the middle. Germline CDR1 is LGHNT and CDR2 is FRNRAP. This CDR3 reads CASGLEETQYF. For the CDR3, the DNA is TGTGCTAGTGGTTTGGAGGAGACCCAGTACTTC.

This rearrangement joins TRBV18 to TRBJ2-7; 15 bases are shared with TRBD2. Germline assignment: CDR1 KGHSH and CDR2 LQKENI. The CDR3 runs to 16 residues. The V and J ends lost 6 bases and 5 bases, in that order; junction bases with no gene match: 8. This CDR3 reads CASSYGLAGGPHEQYF. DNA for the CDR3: TGTGCCAGCTCTTATGGACTAGCGGGAGGGCCCCACGAGCAGTACTTC.

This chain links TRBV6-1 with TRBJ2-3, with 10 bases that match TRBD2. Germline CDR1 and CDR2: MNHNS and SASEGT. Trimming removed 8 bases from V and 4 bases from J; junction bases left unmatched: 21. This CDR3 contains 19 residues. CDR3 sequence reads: CASGSTTPSGGTRADTQYF. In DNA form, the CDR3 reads TGTGCCAGCGGATCCACAACCCCTAGCGGGGGTACGAGGGCAGATACGCAGTATTTT.

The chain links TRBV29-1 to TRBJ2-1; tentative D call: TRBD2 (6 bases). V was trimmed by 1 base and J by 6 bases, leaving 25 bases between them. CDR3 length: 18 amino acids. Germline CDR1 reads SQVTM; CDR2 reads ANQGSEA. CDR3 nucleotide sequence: TGCAGCGTTGAAGGATGGAGGGCACAGAGGGTGTCGGGCAATGAGCAGTTCTTC. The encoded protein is CSVEGWRAQRVSGNEQFF.

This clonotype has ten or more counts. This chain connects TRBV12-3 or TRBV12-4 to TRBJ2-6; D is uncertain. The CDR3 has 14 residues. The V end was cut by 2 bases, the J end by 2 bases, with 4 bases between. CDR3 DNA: TGTGCCAGCAGTTTACTCGCTGGGGCCAACGTCCTGACTTTC. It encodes CASSLLAGANVLTF.

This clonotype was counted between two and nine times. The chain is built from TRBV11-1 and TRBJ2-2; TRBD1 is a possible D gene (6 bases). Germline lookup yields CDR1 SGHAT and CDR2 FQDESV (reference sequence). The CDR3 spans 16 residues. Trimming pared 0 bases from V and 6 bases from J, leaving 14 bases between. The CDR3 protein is CASSLARQGSSGELFF. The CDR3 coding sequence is TGTGCCAGCAGCTTAGCGCGGCAGGGGTCTTCCGGGGAGCTGTTTTTT.

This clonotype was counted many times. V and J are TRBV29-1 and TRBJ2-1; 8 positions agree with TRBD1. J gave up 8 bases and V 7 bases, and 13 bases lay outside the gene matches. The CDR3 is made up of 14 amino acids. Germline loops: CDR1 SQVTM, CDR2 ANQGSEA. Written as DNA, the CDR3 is TGCAGCGCCCAAGGCCAGGGGGCGATGGATGAGCAGTTCTTC. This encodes CSAQGQGAMDEQFF.

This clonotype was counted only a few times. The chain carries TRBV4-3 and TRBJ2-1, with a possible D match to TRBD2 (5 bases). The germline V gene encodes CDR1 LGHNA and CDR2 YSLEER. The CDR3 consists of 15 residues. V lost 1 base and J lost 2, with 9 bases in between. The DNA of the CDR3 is TGCGCCAGCAGCCAAGGGTCCGGGACCTACAATGAGCAGTTCTTC. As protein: CASSQGSGTYNEQFF.

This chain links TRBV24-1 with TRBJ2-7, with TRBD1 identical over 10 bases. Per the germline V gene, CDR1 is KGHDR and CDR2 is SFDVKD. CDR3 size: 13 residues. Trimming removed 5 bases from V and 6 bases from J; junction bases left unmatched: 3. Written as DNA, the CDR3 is TGTGCCACCAGTGGGGACAGGGGACCCGAGCAGTACTTC. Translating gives CATSGDRGPEQYF.

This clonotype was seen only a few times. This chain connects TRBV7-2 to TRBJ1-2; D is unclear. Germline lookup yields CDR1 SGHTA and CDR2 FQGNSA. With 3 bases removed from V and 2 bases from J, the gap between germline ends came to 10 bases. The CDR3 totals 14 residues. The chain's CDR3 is CASSLGTVNYGYTF. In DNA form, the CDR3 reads TGTGCCAGCAGCTTGGGTACGGTAAACTATGGCTACACCTTC.

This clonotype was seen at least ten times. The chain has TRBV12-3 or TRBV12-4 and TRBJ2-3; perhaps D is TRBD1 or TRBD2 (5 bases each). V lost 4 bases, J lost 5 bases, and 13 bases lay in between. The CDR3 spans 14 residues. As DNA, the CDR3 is TGTGCCAGCAGTTACGCCCCGGGGCAAGATACGCAGTATTTT. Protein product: CASSYAPGQDTQYF.

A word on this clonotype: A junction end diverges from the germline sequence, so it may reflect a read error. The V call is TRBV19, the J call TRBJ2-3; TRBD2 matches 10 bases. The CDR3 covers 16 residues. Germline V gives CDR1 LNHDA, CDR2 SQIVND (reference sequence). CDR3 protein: CPSRGQSGGAGDTQYF. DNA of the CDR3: TGTCCCAGTAGGGGGCAGAGCGGGGGGGCCGGAGATACGCAGTATTTT.

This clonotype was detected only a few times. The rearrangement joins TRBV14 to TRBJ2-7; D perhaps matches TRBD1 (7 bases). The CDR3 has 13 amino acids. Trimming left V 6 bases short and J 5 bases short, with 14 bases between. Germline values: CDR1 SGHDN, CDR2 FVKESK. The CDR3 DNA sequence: TGTGCCAGCAGGGAGGAGGGGGCTAACGAGCAGTACTTC. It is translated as CASREEGANEQYF. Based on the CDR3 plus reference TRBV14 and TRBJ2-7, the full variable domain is EAGVTQFPSHSVIEKGQTVTLRCDPISGHDNLYWYRRVMGKEIKFLLHFVKESKQDESGMPNNRFLAERTGGTYSTLKVQPAELEDSGVYFCASREEGANEQYFGPGTRLTVT.

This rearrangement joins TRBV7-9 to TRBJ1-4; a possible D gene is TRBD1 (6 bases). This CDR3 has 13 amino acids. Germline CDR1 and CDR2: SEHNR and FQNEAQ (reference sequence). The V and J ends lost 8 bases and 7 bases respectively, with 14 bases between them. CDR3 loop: CASGYREGEKLFF. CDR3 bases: TGTGCCAGCGGATACAGGGAAGGTGAAAAACTGTTTTTT.

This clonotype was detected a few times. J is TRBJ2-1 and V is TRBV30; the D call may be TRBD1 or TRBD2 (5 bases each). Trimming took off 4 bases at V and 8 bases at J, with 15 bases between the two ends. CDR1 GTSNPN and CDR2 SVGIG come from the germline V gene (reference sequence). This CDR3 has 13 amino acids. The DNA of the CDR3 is TGTGCCTGGAAGGTTGGGGGAAGGGATGAGCAGTTCTTC. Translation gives CAWKVGGRDEQFF.

The CDR3 DNA follows: TGCAGCGTTCAAGCGGGTTATGGCTACACCTTC. Protein product: CSVQAGYGYTF. This chain links TRBV29-1 with TRBJ1-2; no reliable D call. V was shortened by 5 bases and J by 5 bases, with 9 bases between the two germline ends. The germline V gene has CDR1 SQVTM and CDR2 ANQGSEA. The CDR3 contains 11 residues.

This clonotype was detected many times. CDR3 nucleotide sequence: TGTGCCACCAGCACTACGGAGCTAGCGGTAAGCTCCTACAATGAGCAGTTCTTC. It codes for CATSTTELAVSSYNEQFF. The chain carries TRBV15 and TRBJ2-1; 7 nucleotides align to TRBD2. V trimming: 4 bases; J trimming: 0 bases; junction bases outside the gene matches: 12. The germline gives CDR1 LNHNV, CDR2 YYDKDF (reference sequence). CDR3 size: 18 residues.

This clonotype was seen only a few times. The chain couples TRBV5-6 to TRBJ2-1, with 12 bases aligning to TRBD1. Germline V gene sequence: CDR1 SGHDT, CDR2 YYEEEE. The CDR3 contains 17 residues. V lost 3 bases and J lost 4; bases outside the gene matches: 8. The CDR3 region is CASSWGRGQGAYNEQFF. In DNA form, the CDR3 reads TGTGCCAGCAGCTGGGGCCGGGGACAGGGGGCGTACAATGAGCAGTTCTTC.

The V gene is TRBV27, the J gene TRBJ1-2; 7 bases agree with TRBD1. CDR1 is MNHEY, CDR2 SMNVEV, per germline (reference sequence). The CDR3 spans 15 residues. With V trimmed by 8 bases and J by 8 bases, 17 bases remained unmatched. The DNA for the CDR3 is TGTGCCAGCGGGAACAGGGGAGGTATCCTACTCGGCTACACCTTC. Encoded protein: CASGNRGGILLGYTF.

CDR3 region: CASTEGAQETQYF. In nucleotides, the CDR3 is TGTGCCAGCACCGAAGGGGCACAAGAGACCCAGTACTTC. The chain links TRBV21-1 to TRBJ2-5. TRBV21-1 is shown as a pseudogene. This CDR3 is 13 amino acids long.

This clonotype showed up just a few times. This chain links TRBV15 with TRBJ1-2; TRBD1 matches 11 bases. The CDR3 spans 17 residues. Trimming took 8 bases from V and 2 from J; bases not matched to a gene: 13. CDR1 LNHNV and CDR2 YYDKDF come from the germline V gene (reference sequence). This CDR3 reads CATVEGTGGIRNYGYTF. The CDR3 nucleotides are TGTGCCACCGTTGAGGGGACAGGGGGAATCAGGAACTATGGCTACACCTTC.

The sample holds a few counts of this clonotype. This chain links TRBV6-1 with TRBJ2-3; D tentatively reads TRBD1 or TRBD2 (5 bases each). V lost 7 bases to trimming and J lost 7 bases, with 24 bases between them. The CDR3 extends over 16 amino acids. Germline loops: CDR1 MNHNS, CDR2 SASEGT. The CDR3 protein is CASTPRLGRDVHTQYF. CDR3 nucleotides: TGTGCCAGCACCCCAAGGCTGGGACGGGACGTACATACGCAGTATTTT.

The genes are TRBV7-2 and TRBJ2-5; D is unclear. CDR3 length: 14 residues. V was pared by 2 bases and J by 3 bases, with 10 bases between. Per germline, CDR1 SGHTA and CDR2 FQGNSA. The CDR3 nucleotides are TGTGCCAGCAGCTTAAGTCTTCCTGAAGAGACCCAGTACTTC. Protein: CASSLSLPEETQYF.

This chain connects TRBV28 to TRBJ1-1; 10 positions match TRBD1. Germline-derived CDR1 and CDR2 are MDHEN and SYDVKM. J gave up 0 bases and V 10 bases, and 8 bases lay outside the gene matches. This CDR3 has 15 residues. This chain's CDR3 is CATTDRGWVNTEAFF. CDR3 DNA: TGTGCCACAACGGACAGGGGGTGGGTGAACACTGAAGCTTTCTTT.